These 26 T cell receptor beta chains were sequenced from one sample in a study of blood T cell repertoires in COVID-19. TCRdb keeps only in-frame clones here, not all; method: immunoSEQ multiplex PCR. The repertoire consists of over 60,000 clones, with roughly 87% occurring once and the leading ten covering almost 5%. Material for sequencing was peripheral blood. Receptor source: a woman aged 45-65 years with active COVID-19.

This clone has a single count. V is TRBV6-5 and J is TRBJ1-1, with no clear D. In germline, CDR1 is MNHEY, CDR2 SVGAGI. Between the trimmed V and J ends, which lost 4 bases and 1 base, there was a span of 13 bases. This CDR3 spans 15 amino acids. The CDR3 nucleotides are TGTGCCAGCAGTTCTCCATCTCCAGGGAACACTGAAGCTTTCTTT. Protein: CASSSPSPGNTEAFF.

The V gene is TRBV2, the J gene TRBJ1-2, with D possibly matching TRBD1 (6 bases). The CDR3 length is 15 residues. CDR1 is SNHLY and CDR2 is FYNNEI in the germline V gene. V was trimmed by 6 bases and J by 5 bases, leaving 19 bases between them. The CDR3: CASSPRAGAYYGYTF. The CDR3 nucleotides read TGTGCCAGCAGCCCCCGGGCGGGGGCGTATTATGGCTACACCTTC.

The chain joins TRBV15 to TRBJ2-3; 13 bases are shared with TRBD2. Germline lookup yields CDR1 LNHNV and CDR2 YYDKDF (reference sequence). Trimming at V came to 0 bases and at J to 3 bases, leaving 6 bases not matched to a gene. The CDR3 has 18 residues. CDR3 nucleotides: TGTGCCACCAGCAGAGATCCTCGGACTAGCGGGAGAACAGATACGCAGTATTTT. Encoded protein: CATSRDPRTSGRTDTQYF.

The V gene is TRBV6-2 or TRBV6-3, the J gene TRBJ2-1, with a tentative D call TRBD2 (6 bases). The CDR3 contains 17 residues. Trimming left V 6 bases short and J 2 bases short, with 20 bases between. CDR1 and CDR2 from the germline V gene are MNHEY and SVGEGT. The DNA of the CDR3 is TGTGCCAGCAGCCCACCGTTCGGCGGGAAGGCCTACAATGAGCAGTTCTTC. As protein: CASSPPFGGKAYNEQFF.

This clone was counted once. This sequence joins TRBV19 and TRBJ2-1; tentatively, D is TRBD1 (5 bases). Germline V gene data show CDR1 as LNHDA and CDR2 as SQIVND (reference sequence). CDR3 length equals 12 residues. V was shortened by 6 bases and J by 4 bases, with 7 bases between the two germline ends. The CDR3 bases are TGTGCCAGTAGCAGGGTGTACAATGAGCAGTTCTTC. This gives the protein CASSRVYNEQFF. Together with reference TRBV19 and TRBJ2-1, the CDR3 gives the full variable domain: DGGITQSPKYLFRKEGQNVTLSCEQNLNHDAMYWYRQDPGQGLRLIYYSQIVNDFQKGDIAEGYSVSREKKESFPLTVTSAQKNPTAFYLCASSRVYNEQFFGPGTRLTVL.

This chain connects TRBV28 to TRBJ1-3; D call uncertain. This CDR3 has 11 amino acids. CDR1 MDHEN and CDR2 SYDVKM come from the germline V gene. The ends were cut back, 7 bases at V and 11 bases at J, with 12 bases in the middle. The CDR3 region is CASTLSRSIYF. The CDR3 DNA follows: TGTGCCAGCACCCTTAGTCGGTCCATATATTTT.

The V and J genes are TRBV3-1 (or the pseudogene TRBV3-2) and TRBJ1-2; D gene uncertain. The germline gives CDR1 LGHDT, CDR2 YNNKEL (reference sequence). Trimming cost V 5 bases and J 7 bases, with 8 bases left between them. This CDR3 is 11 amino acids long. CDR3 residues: CASSSRGGYTF. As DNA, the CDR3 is TGTGCCAGCAGCTCCCGGGGTGGCTACACCTTC.

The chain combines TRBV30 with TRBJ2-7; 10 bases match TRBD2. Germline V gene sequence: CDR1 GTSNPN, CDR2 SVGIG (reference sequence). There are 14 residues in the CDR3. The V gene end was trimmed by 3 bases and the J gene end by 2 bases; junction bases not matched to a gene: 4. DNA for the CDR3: TGTGCCTGGAGGTTAGCGGGAGGTACCTACGAGCAGTACTTC. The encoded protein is CAWRLAGGTYEQYF.

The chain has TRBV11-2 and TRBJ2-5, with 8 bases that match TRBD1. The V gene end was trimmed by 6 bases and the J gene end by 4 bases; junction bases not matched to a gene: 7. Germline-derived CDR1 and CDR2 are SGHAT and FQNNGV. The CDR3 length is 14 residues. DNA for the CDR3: TGTGCCAGCAGTTTTCAGGGGGCCCTAGAGACCCAGTACTTC. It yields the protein CASSFQGALETQYF.

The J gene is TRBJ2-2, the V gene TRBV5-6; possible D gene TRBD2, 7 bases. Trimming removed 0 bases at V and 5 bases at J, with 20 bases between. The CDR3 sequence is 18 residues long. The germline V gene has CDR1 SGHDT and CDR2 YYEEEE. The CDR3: CASSLGTDPWRGTGELFF. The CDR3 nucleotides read TGTGCCAGCAGCTTGGGGACAGACCCGTGGCGGGGGACCGGGGAGCTGTTTTTT.

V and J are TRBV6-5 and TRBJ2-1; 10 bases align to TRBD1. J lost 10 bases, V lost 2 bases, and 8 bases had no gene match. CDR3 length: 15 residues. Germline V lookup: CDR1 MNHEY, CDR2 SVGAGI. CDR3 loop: CASSYQTGQGLEQFF. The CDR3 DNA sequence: TGTGCCAGCAGTTACCAAACGGGACAGGGGCTAGAGCAGTTCTTC.

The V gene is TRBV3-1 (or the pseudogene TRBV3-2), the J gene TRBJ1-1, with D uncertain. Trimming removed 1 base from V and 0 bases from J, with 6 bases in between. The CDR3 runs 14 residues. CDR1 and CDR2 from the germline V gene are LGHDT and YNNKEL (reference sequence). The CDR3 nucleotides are TGTGCCAGCAGCCAAGGTTCGGTGAACACTGAAGCTTTCTTT. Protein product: CASSQGSVNTEAFF.

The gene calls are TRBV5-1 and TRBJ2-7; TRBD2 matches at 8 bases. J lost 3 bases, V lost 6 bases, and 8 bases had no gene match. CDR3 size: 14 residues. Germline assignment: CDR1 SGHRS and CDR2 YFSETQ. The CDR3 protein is CASKPGLGVYEQYF. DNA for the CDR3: TGCGCCAGCAAACCGGGACTAGGGGTCTACGAGCAGTACTTC.

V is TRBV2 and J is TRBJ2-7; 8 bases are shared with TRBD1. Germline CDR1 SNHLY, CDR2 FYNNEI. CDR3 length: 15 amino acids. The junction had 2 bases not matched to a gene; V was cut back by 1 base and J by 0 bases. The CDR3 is CASSEGQGASYEQYF. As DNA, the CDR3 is TGTGCCAGCAGTGAAGGGCAGGGGGCCTCCTACGAGCAGTACTTC.

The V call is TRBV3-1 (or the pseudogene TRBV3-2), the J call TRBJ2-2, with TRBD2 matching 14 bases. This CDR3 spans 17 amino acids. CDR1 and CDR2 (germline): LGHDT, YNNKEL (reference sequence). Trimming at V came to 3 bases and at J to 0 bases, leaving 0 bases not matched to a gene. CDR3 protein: CASSQGLAGANTGELFF. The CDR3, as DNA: TGTGCCAGCAGCCAGGGACTAGCGGGAGCGAACACCGGGGAGCTGTTTTTT.

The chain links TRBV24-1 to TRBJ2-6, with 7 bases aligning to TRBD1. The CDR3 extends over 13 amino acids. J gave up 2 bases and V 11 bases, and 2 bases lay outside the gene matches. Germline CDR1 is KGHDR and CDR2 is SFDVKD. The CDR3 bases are TGTGCCATACAGGGGACTGGGGCCAACGTCCTGACTTTC. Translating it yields CAIQGTGANVLTF.

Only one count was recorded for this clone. The CDR3 protein is CASKSSGLASTDTQYF. The CDR3 DNA reads TGTGCCAGCAAGTCTTCGGGACTAGCATCCACAGATACGCAGTATTTT. J is TRBJ2-3 and V is TRBV3-1 (or the pseudogene TRBV3-2); 9 bases match TRBD2. The V gene end was trimmed by 7 bases and the J gene end by 2 bases; junction bases not matched to a gene: 10. The CDR3 covers 16 residues. CDR1 and CDR2 from the germline V gene are LGHDT and YNNKEL (reference sequence).

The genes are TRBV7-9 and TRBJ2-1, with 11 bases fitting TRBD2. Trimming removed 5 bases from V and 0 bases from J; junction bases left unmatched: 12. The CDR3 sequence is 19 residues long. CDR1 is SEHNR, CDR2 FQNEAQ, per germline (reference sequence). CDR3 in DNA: TGTGCCAGCAGCCCTACTAGCGGGAGAAGTCCCATCTCCTACAATGAGCAGTTCTTC. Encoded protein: CASSPTSGRSPISYNEQFF. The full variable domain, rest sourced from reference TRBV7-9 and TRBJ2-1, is DTGVSQNPRHKITKRGQNVTFRCDPISEHNRLYWYRQTLGQGPEFLTYFQNEAQLEKSRLLSDRFSAERPKGSFSTLEIQRTEQGDSAMYLCASSPTSGRSPISYNEQFFGPGTRLTVL.

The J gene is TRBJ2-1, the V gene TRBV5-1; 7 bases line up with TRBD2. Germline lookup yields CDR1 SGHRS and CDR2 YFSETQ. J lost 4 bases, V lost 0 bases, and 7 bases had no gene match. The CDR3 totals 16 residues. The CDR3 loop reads CASSLVGGGSYNEQFF. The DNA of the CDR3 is TGCGCCAGCAGCTTGGTAGGCGGGGGATCTTACAATGAGCAGTTCTTC.

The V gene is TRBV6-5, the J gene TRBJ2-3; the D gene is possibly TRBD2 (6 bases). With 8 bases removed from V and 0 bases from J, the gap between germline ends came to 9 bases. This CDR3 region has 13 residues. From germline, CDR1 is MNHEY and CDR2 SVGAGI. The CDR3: CASGRSSTDTQYF. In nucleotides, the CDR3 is TGTGCCAGCGGGAGGAGTAGCACAGATACGCAGTATTTT.

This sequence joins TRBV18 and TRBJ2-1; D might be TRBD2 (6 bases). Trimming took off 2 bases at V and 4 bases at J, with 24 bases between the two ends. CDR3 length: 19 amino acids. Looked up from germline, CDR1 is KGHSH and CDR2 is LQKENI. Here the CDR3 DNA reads TGTGCCAGCTCACCAAGCAACAGGAGGGACGGTGGAACTTACAATGAGCAGTTCTTC. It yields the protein CASSPSNRRDGGTYNEQFF.

CDR3 coding DNA: TGTGCCAGCAGCTTAGCACTGAATACGAACGAGCAGTACTTC. Its protein product is CASSLALNTNEQYF. The V and J genes are TRBV11-2 and TRBJ2-7; D gene uncertain. CDR1 and CDR2 (germline): SGHAT, FQNNGV. The CDR3 length is 14 residues. Trimming cost V 1 base and J 5 bases, with 12 bases left between them.

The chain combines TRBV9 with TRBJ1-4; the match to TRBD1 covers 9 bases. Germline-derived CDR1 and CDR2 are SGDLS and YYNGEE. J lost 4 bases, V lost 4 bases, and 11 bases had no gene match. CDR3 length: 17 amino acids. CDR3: CASSTGQGRPYNEKLFF. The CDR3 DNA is TGTGCCAGCAGCACAGGACAGGGGCGACCTTATAATGAAAAACTGTTTTTT.

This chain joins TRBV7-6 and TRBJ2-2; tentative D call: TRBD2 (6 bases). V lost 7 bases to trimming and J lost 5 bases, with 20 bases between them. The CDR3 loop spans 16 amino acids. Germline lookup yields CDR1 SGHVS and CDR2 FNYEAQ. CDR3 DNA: TGTGCCAGCACCCCCCCGGAGGGAGGATGGACCGGGGAGCTGTTTTTT. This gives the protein CASTPPEGGWTGELFF.

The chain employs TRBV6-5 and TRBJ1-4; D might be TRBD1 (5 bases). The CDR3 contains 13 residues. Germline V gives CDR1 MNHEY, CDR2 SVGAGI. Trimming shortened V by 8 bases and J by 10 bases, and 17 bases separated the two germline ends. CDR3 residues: CASEATSGVKLFF. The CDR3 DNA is TGTGCCAGCGAGGCAACCTCGGGGGTAAAACTGTTTTTT.

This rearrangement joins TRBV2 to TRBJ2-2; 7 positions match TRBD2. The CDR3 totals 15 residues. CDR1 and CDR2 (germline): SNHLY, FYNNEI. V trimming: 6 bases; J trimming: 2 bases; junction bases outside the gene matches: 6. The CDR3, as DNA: TGTGCCAGCAGGGGGTCTAGCGGTAACACCGGGGAGCTGTTTTTT. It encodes CASRGSSGNTGELFF.